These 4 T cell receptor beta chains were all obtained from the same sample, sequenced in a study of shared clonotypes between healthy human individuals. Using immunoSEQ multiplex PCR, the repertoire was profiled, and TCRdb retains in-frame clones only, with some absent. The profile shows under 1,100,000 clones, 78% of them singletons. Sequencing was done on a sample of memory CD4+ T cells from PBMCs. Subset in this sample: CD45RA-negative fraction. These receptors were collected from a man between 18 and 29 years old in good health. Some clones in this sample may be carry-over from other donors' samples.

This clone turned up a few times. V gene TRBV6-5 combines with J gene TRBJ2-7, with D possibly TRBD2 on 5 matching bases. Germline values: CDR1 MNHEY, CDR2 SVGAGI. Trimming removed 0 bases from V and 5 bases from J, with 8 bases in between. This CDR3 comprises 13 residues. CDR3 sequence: CASSYSRENEQYF. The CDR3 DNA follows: TGTGCCAGCAGTTACTCAAGGGAGAACGAGCAGTACTTC.

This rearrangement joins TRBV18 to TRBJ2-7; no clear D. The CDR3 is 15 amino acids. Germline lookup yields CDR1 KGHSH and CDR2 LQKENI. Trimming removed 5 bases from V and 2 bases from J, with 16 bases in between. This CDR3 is CASSSAQLRTYEQYF. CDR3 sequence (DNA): TGTGCCAGCTCATCCGCACAGTTACGGACCTACGAGCAGTACTTC. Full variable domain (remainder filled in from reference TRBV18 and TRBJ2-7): NAGVMQNPRHLVRRRGQEARLRCSPMKGHSHVYWYRQLPEEGLKFMVYLQKENIIDESGMPKERFSAEFPKEGPSILRIQQVVRGDSAAYFCASSSAQLRTYEQYFGPGTRLTVT.

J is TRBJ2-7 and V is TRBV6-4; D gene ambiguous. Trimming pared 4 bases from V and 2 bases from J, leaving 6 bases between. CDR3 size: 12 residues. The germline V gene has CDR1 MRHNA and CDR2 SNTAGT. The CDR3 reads CASSAAAYEQYF. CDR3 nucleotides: TGTGCCAGCAGTGCTGCGGCCTACGAGCAGTACTTC.

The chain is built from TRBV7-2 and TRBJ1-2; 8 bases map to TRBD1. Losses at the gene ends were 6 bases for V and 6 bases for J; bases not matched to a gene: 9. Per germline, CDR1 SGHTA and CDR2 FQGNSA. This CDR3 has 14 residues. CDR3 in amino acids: CASSWDRSSDGYTF. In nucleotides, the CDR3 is TGTGCCAGCAGTTGGGACAGGTCTTCGGATGGCTACACCTTC.